Each of the 9 T cell receptor beta chains below was sequenced from the same sample in a study of T cell responses to AZD1222 COVID-19 vaccine. Sequencing was performed with immunoSEQ multiplex PCR; in TCRdb, only in-frame clones are kept and a portion is missing. The sample has some 120,000 clones, about 90% seen once; the top ten hold over 7.5%. Source: peripheral blood, taken 28 days after the second AZD1222 dose. These receptors were collected from an adult who received the AZD1222 COVID-19 vaccine.

The chain has TRBV18 and TRBJ1-1, with D perhaps TRBD1 (6 bases). Per germline, CDR1 KGHSH and CDR2 LQKENI. The germline V and J ends were trimmed by 0 bases and 3 bases, with 11 bases remaining between them. This CDR3 has 15 amino acids. The CDR3 loop reads CASSPPGQRYTEAFF. In DNA, the CDR3 is TGTGCCAGCTCACCACCGGGACAACGGTACACTGAAGCTTTCTTT. Full variable domain (missing parts from reference TRBV18 and TRBJ1-1): NAGVMQNPRHLVRRRGQEARLRCSPMKGHSHVYWYRQLPEEGLKFMVYLQKENIIDESGMPKERFSAEFPKEGPSILRIQQVVRGDSAAYFCASSPPGQRYTEAFFGQGTRLTVV.

J is TRBJ2-3 and V is TRBV10-3; D may be TRBD1 (5 bases). This CDR3 contains 14 residues. Germline lookup yields CDR1 ENHRY and CDR2 SYGVKD. Trimming took off 9 bases at V and 0 bases at J, with 13 bases between the two ends. This CDR3 reads CAIQWGTSTDTQYF. CDR3 sequence (DNA): TGTGCCATTCAGTGGGGCACTAGCACAGATACGCAGTATTTT.

The chain links TRBV2 to TRBJ2-5; 7 nucleotides line up with TRBD2. Germline V gives CDR1 SNHLY, CDR2 FYNNEI. V lost 6 bases to trimming and J lost 2 bases; unmatched junction nucleotides: 3. The CDR3 contains 13 residues. The CDR3 protein is CASSGGRQETQYF. In DNA, the CDR3 is TGTGCCAGCAGCGGGGGGAGGCAAGAGACCCAGTACTTC.

This clone was observed a handful of times. J is TRBJ1-2 and V is TRBV20-1, with TRBD1 matching over 8 bases. The CDR3 covers 14 residues. V was pared by 3 bases and J by 8 bases, with 11 bases of the junction left unmatched. Germline CDR1 and CDR2: DFQATT and SNEGSKA (reference sequence). The CDR3 loop is CSASDRGPTEGYTF. DNA for the CDR3: TGCAGTGCTAGTGACAGGGGCCCTACTGAGGGCTACACCTTC.

The chain couples TRBV27 to TRBJ1-6; tentative D call: TRBD1 (5 bases). CDR3 size: 14 residues. Per germline, CDR1 MNHEY and CDR2 SMNVEV (reference sequence). With 6 bases removed from V and 6 bases from J, the gap between germline ends came to 12 bases. CDR3 loop: CASRWDLGNSPLHF. The CDR3 DNA sequence: TGTGCCAGCAGATGGGACCTCGGTAATTCACCCCTCCACTTT.

The chain is built from TRBV15 and TRBJ2-7; unclear D gene. The CDR3 contains 15 residues. V was shortened by 0 bases and J by 3 bases, with 12 bases between the two germline ends. The germline V gene has CDR1 LNHNV and CDR2 YYDKDF (reference sequence). DNA for the CDR3: TGTGCCACCAGCAGAGATATAGGCAGTTACTACGAGCAGTACTTC. It translates to CATSRDIGSYYEQYF.

The chain employs TRBV29-1 and TRBJ2-5; TRBD1 might be the D (5 bases). This CDR3 comprises 12 residues. Germline CDR1 and CDR2: SQVTM and ANQGSEA. V lost 7 bases and J 2 bases, leaving 11 bases between the germline ends. The CDR3 bases are TGCAGCGCCAAGACAGCACAAGAGACCCAGTACTTC. It encodes CSAKTAQETQYF.

This chain connects TRBV19 to TRBJ1-1; perhaps TRBD1 as D (6 bases). Trimming removed 5 bases at V and 1 base at J, with 14 bases between. CDR3 length equals 15 residues. Per the germline V gene, CDR1 is LNHDA and CDR2 is SQIVND (reference sequence). The DNA of the CDR3 is TGTGCCAGTAGTTCCACGGGACACTCGAACACTGAAGCTTTCTTT. It specifies CASSSTGHSNTEAFF.

The chain has TRBV5-1 and TRBJ1-1, with 7 bases lining up with TRBD1. This CDR3 has 15 amino acids. Looked up from germline, CDR1 is SGHRS and CDR2 is YFSETQ. After removal of 0 bases from V and 1 base from J, the junction contained 3 bases not matched to a gene. The CDR3 nucleotides read TGCGCCAGCAGCTTGGTTGGGACAGCGAACACTGAAGCTTTCTTT. Protein sequence: CASSLVGTANTEAFF.